What follows is one TCR beta chain and its context. The entry originates in a study of T cell responses to AZD1222 COVID-19 vaccine. Using immunoSEQ multiplex PCR, the repertoire was profiled, and TCRdb retains in-frame clones only, with some absent. Of 100,000 to 150,000 clones in the sample, around nine tenths are singletons; the top ten hold around 1.7%. CDR1 GTSNPN and CDR2 SVGIG come from the germline V gene (reference sequence). V was trimmed by 4 bases and J by 1 base, leaving 7 bases between them. The CDR3 spans 12 residues. This clonotype originated in an adult in good health. This rearrangement joins TRBV30 to TRBJ1-2; D unresolved. The sequencing here drew on peripheral blood, taken on day 0 of AZD1222 vaccination. The DNA of the CDR3 is TGTGCCTGGAAAGTGGGTAACTATGGCTACACCTTC. Its translation is CAWKVGNYGYTF. The whole variable domain, remainder taken from reference TRBV30 and TRBJ1-2, is SQTIHQWPATLVQPVGSPLSLECTVEGTSNPNLYWYRQAAGRGLQLLFYSVGIGQISSEVPQNLSASRPQDRQFILSSKKLLLSDSGFYLCAWKVGNYGYTFGSGTRLTVV.